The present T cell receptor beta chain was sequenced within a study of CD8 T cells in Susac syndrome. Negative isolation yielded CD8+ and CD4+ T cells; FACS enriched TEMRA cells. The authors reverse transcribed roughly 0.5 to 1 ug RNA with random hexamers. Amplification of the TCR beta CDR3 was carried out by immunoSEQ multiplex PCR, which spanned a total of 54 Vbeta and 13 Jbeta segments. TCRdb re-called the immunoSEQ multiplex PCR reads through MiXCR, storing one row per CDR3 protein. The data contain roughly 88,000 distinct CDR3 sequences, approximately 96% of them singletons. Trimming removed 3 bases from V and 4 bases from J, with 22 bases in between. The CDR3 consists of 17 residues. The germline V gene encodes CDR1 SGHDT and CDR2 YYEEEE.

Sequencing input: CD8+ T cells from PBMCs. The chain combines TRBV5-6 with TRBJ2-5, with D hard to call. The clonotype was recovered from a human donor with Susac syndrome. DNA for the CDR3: TGTGCCAGCAGCTCCCCGACTCTTGGGCATAGGTCAGAGACCCAGTACTTC. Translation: CASSSPTLGHRSETQYF.